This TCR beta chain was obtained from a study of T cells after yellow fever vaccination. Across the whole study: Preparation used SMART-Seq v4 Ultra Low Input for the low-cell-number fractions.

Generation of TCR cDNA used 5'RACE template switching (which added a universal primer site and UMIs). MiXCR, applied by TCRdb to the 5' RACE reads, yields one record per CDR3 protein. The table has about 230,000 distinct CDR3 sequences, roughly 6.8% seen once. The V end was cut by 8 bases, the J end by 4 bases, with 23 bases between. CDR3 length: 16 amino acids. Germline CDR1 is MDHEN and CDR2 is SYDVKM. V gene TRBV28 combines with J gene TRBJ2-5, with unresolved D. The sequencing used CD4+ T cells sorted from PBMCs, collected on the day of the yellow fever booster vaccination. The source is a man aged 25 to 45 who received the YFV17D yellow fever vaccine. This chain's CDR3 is CASFGQPGGVGETQYF. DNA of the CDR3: TGTGCCAGCTTCGGGCAGCCAGGTGGGGTTGGAGAGACCCAGTACTTC.